The TCR beta chain described here comes from a study of T-cell reconstitution after alpha-beta-depleted transplantation in children (dated by TCRdb to 2016 to 2018). A note on the overall study: Using TCR repertoire profiling, the study followed T-cell immune reconstitution in a quantitative way in children after TCRalphabeta/CD19-depleted allogeneic hematopoietic cell transplantation.

The treatment or condition label on this specimen signifies: allogeneic hematopoietic cell transplantation with graft depleted of TCRalphabeta T cells and CD19 B cells. The transplant recipients were children given TCRalphabeta/CD19-depleted allogeneic hematopoietic cell grafts. The research as a whole found: The high TCRbeta diversity at day 60 in some patients was ascribed to recipient T cells and intrathymic progenitors that had survived conditioning. The apparently early recovery of alphabetaT-cell counts about two months after transplant reportedly depended on only several hundred rapidly expanded clones that came from non-depleted graft cells. Hyperexpanded clone frequencies declined over subsequent months; after one year, T-cell counts and TCRbeta diversity were mostly attributed to newly produced T cells.

This clonotype appeared many times. Its antigen is currently not known. No base quality values were provided; no much bigger clone lies one nucleotide off. Library construction relied on PCR. The reads were generated on an Illumina HiSeq 2500. To normalize quantification of the TCRbeta repertoire, the TCR libraries were built with molecular barcoding that relied on unique molecular identifiers. TCRdb reanalyzed the raw reads on its own, using fastp at Q25 for trimming and MiXCR for clone calling, and kept in-frame beta chains. Duplicate CDR3 protein sequences are folded into a single record with the most common DNA and genes. This sample lists 55,000 to 70,000 distinct CDR3 sequences; approximately 10% were detected once. Around 13% of the sample goes to the ten largest clones. CDR1 is given as LGHDT and CDR2 as YNNKEL, both from the germline V gene (reference sequence). V is cut back by 5 bases and J by 2 bases, with 7 bases in the junction unmatched. Its CDR3 holds 15 amino acids, cysteine through phenylalanine. The only DNA kept is the CDR3, 45 bases in frame from the first base.

The sequence was collected from a boy aged 5-17 years with acute myeloid leukemia, due to receive a stem cell transplant. The receptor chain draws on TRBV3-1 and TRBJ1-1, and 8 junction bases match TRBD1. The material sequenced was PBMCs, taken before TCRalphabeta/CD19-depleted stem cell transplant. CDR3 reads: CASSSRGRGNTEAFF. At the DNA level, the sequence is TGTGCCAGCAGCTCCAGGGGGCGCGGAAACACTGAAGCTTTCTTT. Outside the CDR3, residues come from the reference TRBV3-1 and TRBJ1-1 proteins, so the full variable domain is: DTAVSQTPKYLVTQMGNDKSIKCEQNLGHDTMYWYKQDSKKFLKIMFSYNNKELIINETVPNRFSPKSPDKAHLNLHINSLELGDSAVYFCASSSRGRGNTEAFFGQGTRLTVV.